The present T cell receptor beta chain was sequenced within a study of beta chain features in type 1 diabetes listed by TCRdb under 2018. General notes on the study: No differences in mean age, gender distribution, total cell number or subset yield were found between patients and healthy donors. Regulatory and stem cell-like memory subsets were isolated from only 8 patients and 8 healthy donors, whereas naive and central memory subsets came from all 30 or so donors. The study compared TCRB repertoires of sorted circulating CD4+ T cell subsets between recently diagnosed type 1 diabetes patients and matched healthy donors. A total of about 100,000,000 sorted cells were examined across all samples, and RNA yield correlated strongly with the number of cells per subset. What the study reported, not specific to this receptor: Fewer insertions and more nucleotide deletions at VDJ recombination sites were observed in patients with type 1 diabetes, implying thymic rearrangement abnormalities. Because cDNA rather than genomic DNA was sequenced, highly expressing activated cells could have been over-represented, although no difference in activation and CD3 levels was found between groups. HLA sub-analyses involved small numbers of individuals, so any influence of HLA type on TCRB rearrangement remained unresolved. PCR might favor shorter templates, but patient and control samples were amplified and corrected together, so any skew would affect both groups equally. Type 1 diabetes patients showed a moderate but significant shortening of TCRB CDR3 length in all four CD4+ subsets. Naive, central memory and regulatory TCRB repertoires appeared to be more alike among patients than among healthy donors.

From each donor, a single peripheral blood sample of 100 to 150 mL on average was drawn into heparinised tubes. Using a panel that included CD45RO, CCR7, CD25, CD127, CD95 and CD27, naive, central memory, regulatory and stem cell-like memory CD4+ T cells were sorted on a BD FACSAria II. A purity above 95% was achieved for all sorted populations. PBMCs were separated immediately by Lymphoprep density gradient centrifugation and were stained directly, without being cultured. So that batch effects would be minimized, each experiment stained and sorted samples in pairs, pairing one healthy donor with one patient. Cut back by 0 bases and 0 bases, the V and J ends lie 5 bases apart. CDR1 and CDR2 were assigned from the germline V gene (reference sequence) as SEHNR and FQNEAQ. From the cysteine up to the phenylalanine, the CDR3 has a length of 14 residues. The retained sequence is limited to the CDR3, 42 bases, with the frame set at the first base.

All of the isolated RNA was reverse transcribed with the High Capacity cDNA Reverse Transcription Kit, so expressed TCRB transcripts were sequenced. Deep immunoSEQ sequencing was applied to naive, central memory and regulatory T cell samples, giving an average of roughly 3.5 million total reads per sample. Sorted cells were lysed in RLT buffer and RNA was extracted with DNase-treated RNeasy Micro or Mini kits, depending on cell number. Each cell subset was processed separately to prevent cross-contamination, with patient and healthy donor samples processed together. The immunoSEQ multiplex PCR was used to amplify TCRB sequences from cDNA, yielding 87-bp fragments that span the CDR3 region. Sequencing of the amplicons was performed on the Illumina HiSeq platform. Regarding the original processing steps: PCR bias was corrected computationally using synthetic template baselines, and reads within Hamming distance 2 were collapsed, with unmergeable singletons discarded. By aligning reads against IMGT, V, D and J genes, CDR3 length, and insertions or deletions at six rearrangement sites were assigned. Within each subset, clonotype counts were normalized to sorted cell number, and only after that were true diversity and Gini coefficients computed with the tcR R package. Repertoire sharing was quantified using the overlap coefficient calculated on TCRB nucleotide sequences. Out-of-frame TCRB sequences from naive cells were analyzed as a proxy for the pre-selection repertoire. TCRdb holds this immuneACCESS table with in-frame rearrangements only. Some clones are missing; in checked studies, unresolved V genes explain under half, and the rest has no known cause. V, J and clone size are taken as reported in that table, and D and trimming were inferred from the DNA itself. Recorded for this sample are 200,000 to 250,000 clones; over 8.5% of them occurred a single time. The top ten hold under 0.035% of the sample.

This clone showed up many times. The target of this receptor is not known. There are no base qualities to consult, and no much larger clone falls within one base. Other nucleotide sequences in the sample specify the same CDR3. The sample comprised naive CD4+ T cells from blood. The cell subset or site label, read with the paper, signifies: true naive CD4+ T cells. The clonotype was recovered from a woman aged 18-35 years in good health. The chain couples TRBV7-9 to TRBJ2-5, with the D segment identity uncertain. The CDR3 region reads CASSLASYQETQYF. The sequence in DNA is TGTGCCAGCAGCTTAGCCAGTTACCAAGAGACCCAGTACTTC.